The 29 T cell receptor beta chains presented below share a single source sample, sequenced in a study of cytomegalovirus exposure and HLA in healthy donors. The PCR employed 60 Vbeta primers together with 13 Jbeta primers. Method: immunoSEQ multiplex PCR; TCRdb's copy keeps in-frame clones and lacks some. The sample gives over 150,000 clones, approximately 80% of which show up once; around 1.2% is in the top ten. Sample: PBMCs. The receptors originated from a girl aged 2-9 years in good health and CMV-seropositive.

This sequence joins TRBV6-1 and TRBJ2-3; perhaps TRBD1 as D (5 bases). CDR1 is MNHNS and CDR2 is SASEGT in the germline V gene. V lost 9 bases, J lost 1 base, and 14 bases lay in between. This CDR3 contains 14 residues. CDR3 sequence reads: CASSQDPRTDTQYF. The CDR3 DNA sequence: TGTGCCAGTTCACAGGACCCTCGCACAGATACGCAGTATTTT.

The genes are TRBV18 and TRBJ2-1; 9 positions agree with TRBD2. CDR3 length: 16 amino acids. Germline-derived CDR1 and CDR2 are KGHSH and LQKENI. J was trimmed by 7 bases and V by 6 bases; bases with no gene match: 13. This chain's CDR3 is CASSVRRAGGHNEQFF. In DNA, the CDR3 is TGTGCCAGCTCTGTTCGGAGGGCGGGAGGGCATAATGAGCAGTTCTTC.

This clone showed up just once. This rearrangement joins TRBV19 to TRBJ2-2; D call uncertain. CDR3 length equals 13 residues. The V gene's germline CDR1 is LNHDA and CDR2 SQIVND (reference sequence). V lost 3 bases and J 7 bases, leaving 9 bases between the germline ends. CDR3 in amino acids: CASSILRSGELFF. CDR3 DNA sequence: TGTGCCAGTAGTATCCTTAGGAGCGGGGAGCTGTTTTTT.

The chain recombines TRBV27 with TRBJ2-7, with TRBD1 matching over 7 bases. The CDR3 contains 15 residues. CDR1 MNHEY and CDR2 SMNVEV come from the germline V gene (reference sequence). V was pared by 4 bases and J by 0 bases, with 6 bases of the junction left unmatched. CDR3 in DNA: TGTGCCAGCAGTTATAAGGCAGGGGGCTCCTACGAGCAGTACTTC. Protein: CASSYKAGGSYEQYF.

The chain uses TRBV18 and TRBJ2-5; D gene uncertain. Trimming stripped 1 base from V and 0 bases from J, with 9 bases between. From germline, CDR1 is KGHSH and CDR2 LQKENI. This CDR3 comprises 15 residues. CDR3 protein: CASSPLDSYQETQYF. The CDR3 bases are TGTGCCAGCTCACCACTTGACTCGTACCAAGAGACCCAGTACTTC.

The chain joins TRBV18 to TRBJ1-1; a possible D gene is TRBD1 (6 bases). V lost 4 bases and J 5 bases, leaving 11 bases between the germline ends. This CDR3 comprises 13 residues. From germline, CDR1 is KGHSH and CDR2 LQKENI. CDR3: CASSQGGKTEAFF. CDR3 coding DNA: TGTGCCAGCTCACAGGGGGGGAAGACTGAAGCTTTCTTT.

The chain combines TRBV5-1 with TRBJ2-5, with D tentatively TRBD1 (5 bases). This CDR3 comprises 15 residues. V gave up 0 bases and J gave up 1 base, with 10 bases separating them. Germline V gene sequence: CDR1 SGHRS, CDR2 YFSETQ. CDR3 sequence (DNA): TGCGCCAGCAGCTTGGCACCAGGGCCCCAAGAGACCCAGTACTTC. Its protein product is CASSLAPGPQETQYF.

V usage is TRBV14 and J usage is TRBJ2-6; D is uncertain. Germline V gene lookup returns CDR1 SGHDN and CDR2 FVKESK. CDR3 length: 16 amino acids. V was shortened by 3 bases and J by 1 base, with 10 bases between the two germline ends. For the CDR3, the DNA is TGTGCCAGCAGCCATGAAAGAGCATCTGGGGCCAACGTCCTGACTTTC. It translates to CASSHERASGANVLTF.

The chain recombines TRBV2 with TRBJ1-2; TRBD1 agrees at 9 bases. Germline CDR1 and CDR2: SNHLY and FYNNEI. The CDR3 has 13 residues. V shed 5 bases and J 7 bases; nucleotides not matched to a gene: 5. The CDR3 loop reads CASSSQGAGGYTF. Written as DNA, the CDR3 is TGTGCCAGCAGTTCACAGGGGGCTGGTGGCTACACCTTC.

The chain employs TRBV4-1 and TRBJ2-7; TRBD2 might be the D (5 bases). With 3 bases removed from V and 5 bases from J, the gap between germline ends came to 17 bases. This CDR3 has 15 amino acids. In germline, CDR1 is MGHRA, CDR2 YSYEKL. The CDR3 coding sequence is TGCGCCAGCAGCCACCCTTCTAGCAAGTTCCACGAGCAGTACTTC. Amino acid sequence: CASSHPSSKFHEQYF.

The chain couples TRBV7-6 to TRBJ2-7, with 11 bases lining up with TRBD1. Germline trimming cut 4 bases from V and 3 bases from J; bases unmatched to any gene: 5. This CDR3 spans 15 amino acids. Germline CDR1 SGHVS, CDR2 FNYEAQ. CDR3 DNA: TGTGCCAGCAGCTCCCGGGGACAGGGGGACTACGAGCAGTACTTC. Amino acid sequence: CASSSRGQGDYEQYF.

The CDR3 is CASSDSPQTGKAFF. The CDR3 nucleotides read TGTGCCAGCAGTGACTCACCCCAGACAGGTAAAGCTTTCTTT. The chain uses TRBV2 and TRBJ1-1; perhaps TRBD1 as D (6 bases). V was shortened by 3 bases and J by 9 bases, with 17 bases between the two germline ends. This CDR3 comprises 14 residues. The germline gives CDR1 SNHLY, CDR2 FYNNEI.

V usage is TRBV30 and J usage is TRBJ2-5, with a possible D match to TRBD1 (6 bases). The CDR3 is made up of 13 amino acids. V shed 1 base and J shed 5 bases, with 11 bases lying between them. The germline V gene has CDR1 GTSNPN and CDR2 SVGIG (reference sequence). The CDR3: CAWSGGRLETQYF. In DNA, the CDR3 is TGTGCCTGGAGTGGGGGGCGCTTGGAGACCCAGTACTTC.

CDR3 loop: CASSLAGTSGGALAQYF. The CDR3 region has the DNA TGTGCCAGCAGCTTGGCCGGGACTAGCGGGGGGGCCTTGGCTCAGTATTTT. The chain couples TRBV5-6 to TRBJ2-3; TRBD2 agrees at 16 bases. The V and J ends lost 0 bases and 12 bases, in that order; junction bases with no gene match: 10. The CDR3 totals 17 residues. CDR1 is SGHDT and CDR2 is YYEEEE in the germline V gene.

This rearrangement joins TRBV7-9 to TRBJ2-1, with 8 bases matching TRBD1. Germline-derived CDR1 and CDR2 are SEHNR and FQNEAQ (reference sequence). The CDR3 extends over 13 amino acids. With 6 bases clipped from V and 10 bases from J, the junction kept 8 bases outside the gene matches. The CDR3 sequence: CASSVTTGEEQFF. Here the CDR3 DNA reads TGTGCCAGCAGTGTAACGACAGGGGAGGAGCAGTTCTTC.

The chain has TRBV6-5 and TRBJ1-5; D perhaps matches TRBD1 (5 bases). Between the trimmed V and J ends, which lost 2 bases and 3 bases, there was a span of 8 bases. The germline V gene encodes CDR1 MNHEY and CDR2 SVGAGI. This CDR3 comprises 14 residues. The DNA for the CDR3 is TGTGCCAGCAGTTACCGGGGGGTCAATCAGCCCCAGCATTTT. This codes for CASSYRGVNQPQHF.

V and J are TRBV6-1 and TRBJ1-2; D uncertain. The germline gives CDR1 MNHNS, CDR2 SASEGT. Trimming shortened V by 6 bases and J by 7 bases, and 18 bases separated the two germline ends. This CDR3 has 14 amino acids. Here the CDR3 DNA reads TGTGCCAGCAGGGCATCTTCCGAATTTCGTGGCTACACCTTC. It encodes CASRASSEFRGYTF.

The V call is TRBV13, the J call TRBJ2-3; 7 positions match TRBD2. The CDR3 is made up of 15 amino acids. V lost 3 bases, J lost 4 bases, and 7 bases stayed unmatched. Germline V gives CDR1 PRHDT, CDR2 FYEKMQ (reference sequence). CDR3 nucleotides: TGTGCCAGCAGCTTTCCGACTAGCAACGCAGATACGCAGTATTTT. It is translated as CASSFPTSNADTQYF. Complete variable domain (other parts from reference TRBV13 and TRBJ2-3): AAGVIQSPRHLIKEKRETATLKCYPIPRHDTVYWYQQGPGQDPQFLISFYEKMQSDKGSIPDRFSAQQFSDYHSELNMSSLELGDSALYFCASSFPTSNADTQYFGPGTRLTVL.

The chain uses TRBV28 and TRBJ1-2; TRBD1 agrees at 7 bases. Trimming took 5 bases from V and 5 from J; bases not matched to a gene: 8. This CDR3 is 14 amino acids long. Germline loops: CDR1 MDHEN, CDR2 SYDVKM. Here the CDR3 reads CASSKRGPWYGYTF. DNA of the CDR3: TGTGCCAGCAGTAAAAGGGGGCCCTGGTATGGCTACACCTTC.

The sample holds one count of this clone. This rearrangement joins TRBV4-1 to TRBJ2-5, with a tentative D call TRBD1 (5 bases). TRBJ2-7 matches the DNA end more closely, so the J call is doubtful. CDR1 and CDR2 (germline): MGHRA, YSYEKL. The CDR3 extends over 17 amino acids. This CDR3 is CASSQDGAGRQSYEQYF. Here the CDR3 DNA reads TGCGCCAGCAGCCAAGATGGGGCAGGGCGCCAATCCTACGAGCAGTACTTC.

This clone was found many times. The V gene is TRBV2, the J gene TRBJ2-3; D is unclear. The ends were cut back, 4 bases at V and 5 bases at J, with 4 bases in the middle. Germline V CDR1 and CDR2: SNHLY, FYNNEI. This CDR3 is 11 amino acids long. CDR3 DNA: TGTGCCAGCAGTGGGAGAGATACGCAGTATTTT. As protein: CASSGRDTQYF.

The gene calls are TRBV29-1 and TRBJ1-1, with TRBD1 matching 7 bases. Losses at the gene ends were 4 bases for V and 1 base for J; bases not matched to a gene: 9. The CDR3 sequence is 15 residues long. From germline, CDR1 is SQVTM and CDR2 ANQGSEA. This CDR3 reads CSVVRTGLPNTEAFF. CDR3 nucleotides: TGCAGCGTTGTCAGGACAGGATTACCGAACACTGAAGCTTTCTTT.

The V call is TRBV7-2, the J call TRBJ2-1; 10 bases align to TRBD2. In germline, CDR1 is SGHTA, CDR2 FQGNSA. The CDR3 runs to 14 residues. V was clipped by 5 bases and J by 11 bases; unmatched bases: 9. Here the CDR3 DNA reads TGTGCCAGCAGCACCCACCTAGCGGGGGAAAAGCAGTTCTTC. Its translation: CASSTHLAGEKQFF. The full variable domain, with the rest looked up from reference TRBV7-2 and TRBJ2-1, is GAGVSQSPSNKVTEKGKDVELRCDPISGHTALYWYRQSLGQGLEFLIYFQGNSAPDKSGLPSDRFSAERTGGSVSTLTIQRTQQEDSAVYLCASSTHLAGEKQFFGPGTRLTVL.

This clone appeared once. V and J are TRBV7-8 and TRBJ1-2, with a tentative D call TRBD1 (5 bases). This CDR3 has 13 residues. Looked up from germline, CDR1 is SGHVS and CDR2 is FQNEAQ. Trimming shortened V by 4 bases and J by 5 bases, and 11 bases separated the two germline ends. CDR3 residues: CASSSTGGYGYTF. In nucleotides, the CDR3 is TGTGCCAGCAGCTCCACCGGGGGATATGGCTACACCTTC.

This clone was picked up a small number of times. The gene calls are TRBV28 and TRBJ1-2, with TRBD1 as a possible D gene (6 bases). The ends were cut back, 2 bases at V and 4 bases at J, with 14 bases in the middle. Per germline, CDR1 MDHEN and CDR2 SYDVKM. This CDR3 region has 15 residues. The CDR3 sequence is CASSLPQGFSYGYTF. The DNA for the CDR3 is TGTGCCAGCAGTTTACCGCAGGGGTTTTCCTATGGCTACACCTTC.

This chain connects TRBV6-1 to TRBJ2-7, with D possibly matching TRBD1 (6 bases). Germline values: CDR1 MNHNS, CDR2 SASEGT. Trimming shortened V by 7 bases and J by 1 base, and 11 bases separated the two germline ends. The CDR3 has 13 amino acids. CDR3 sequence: CASKQDSSYEQYF. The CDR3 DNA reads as TGTGCCAGCAAACAGGACAGTTCCTACGAGCAGTACTTC.

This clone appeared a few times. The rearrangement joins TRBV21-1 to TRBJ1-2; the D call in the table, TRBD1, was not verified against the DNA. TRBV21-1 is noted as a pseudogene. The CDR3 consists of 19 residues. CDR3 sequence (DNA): TGTGCCAGCAGCAATGGCCCTTCAAAGGGGCTGGTACATAACTATGGCTACACCTTC. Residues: CASSNGPSKGLVHNYGYTF.

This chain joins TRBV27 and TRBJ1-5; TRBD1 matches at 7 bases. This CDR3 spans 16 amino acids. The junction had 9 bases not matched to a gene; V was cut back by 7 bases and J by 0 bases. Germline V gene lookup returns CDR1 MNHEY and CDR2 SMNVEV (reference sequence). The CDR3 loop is CASKLTGDYSNQPQHF. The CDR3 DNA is TGTGCCAGCAAGCTAACAGGGGATTATAGCAATCAGCCCCAGCATTTT.

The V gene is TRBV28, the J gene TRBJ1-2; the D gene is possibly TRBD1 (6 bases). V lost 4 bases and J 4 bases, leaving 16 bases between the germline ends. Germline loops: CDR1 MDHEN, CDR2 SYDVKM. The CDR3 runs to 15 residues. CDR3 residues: CASSWGGRGAYGYTF. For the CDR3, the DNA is TGTGCCAGCAGTTGGGGAGGCCGGGGGGCCTATGGCTACACCTTC.